The clone carrying this T cell receptor (beta chain) has at least ten counts. TCR cDNA received a 3' ligated oligonucleotide that carried a UMI. RNA was extracted from roughly 2.6 ml of whole blood of healthy adults. These data originate in a study of naive and memory T cell subsets. Ligated cDNA underwent four rounds of PCR with nested alpha and beta constant region primers and SP2. One entry per CDR3 protein, called by TCRdb with MiXCR from the 5' RACE reads. In the table there are approximately 32,000 distinct CDR3 sequences, approximately 15% of which are singletons. The receptor was isolated from a female donor in good health.

Written as DNA, the CDR3 is TGTGCCAGCAGCCCTAAAGACAGGGGGCGCCGCACAGATACGCAGTATTTT. Protein product: CASSPKDRGRRTDTQYF. This chain links TRBV6-5 with TRBJ2-3; TRBD1 matches 10 bases. This CDR3 is 17 amino acids long. V shed 6 bases and J 1 base; nucleotides not matched to a gene: 10. Germline loops: CDR1 MNHEY, CDR2 SVGAGI.